The 15 T cell receptor beta chains presented below share a single source sample, sequenced in a study of blood T cell repertoires in COVID-19. Here immunoSEQ multiplex PCR was the method, and the copy in TCRdb shows in-frame clones only, minus some. This table holds approximately 200,000 clones, about four fifths found once. The specimen sequenced was peripheral blood. Receptor source: a woman of 80 years or more with acute or convalescent COVID-19.

The chain links TRBV29-1 to TRBJ1-1; TRBD1 agrees at 8 bases. Germline trimming cut 4 bases from V and 0 bases from J; bases unmatched to any gene: 4. This CDR3 spans 14 amino acids. Per the germline V gene, CDR1 is SQVTM and CDR2 is ANQGSEA. Here the CDR3 reads CSVGTGPMNTEAFF. In DNA form, the CDR3 reads TGCAGCGTTGGGACAGGGCCAATGAACACTGAAGCTTTCTTT.

The genes are TRBV7-3 and TRBJ2-2; D may be TRBD1 (5 bases). The CDR3 spans 16 residues. V was shortened by 5 bases and J by 0 bases, with 13 bases between the two germline ends. The germline gives CDR1 SGHTA, CDR2 FQGTGA. The CDR3 region is CASSPPAGSNTGELFF. CDR3 DNA sequence: TGTGCCAGCAGCCCCCCCGCAGGGTCGAACACCGGGGAGCTGTTTTTT.

The chain recombines TRBV5-4 with TRBJ2-1, with unresolved D. V lost 5 bases and J 0 bases, leaving 9 bases between the germline ends. The CDR3 is 14 amino acids. Germline V gene sequence: CDR1 SGHNT, CDR2 YYREEE (reference sequence). The CDR3 nucleotides read TGTGCCAGCAGGTCCGTGAGCTCCTACAATGAGCAGTTCTTC. Residues: CASRSVSSYNEQFF.

This chain connects TRBV4-3 to TRBJ1-2; the match to TRBD1 covers 9 bases. This CDR3 has 16 residues. V gave up 0 bases and J gave up 4 bases; unmatched junction bases: 6. Germline values: CDR1 LGHNA, CDR2 YSLEER. The CDR3 DNA follows: TGCGCCAGCAGCCAAGACTCACAGGGGGCCAGCTATGGCTACACCTTC. Translated: CASSQDSQGASYGYTF.

The sample holds a few counts of this clone. V is TRBV11-3 and J is TRBJ2-2; D perhaps matches TRBD1 (5 bases). V lost 5 bases and J lost 4, with 17 bases in between. Germline CDR1 is SGHNT and CDR2 is YENEEA. The CDR3 runs to 16 residues. This chain's CDR3 is CASSISLGRATGELFF. For the CDR3, the DNA is TGTGCCAGCAGCATATCACTTGGCAGGGCCACCGGGGAGCTGTTTTTT.

This chain connects TRBV3-1 (or the pseudogene TRBV3-2) to TRBJ2-1; 7 bases fit TRBD2. The CDR3 spans 13 residues. With 3 bases clipped from V and 8 bases from J, the junction kept 4 bases outside the gene matches. Germline V CDR1 and CDR2: LGHDT, YNNKEL (reference sequence). This CDR3 is CASSQVTSHEQFF. DNA for the CDR3: TGTGCCAGCAGCCAGGTGACTAGCCATGAGCAGTTCTTC.

This rearrangement joins TRBV5-5 to TRBJ1-5, with 11 bases that match TRBD1. After removal of 3 bases from V and 7 bases from J, the junction contained 6 bases not matched to a gene. Germline V gene lookup returns CDR1 SGHKS and CDR2 YYEKEE (reference sequence). CDR3 size: 15 residues. In DNA, the CDR3 is TGTGCCAGCAGCTATGGGACAGGGGGGAGCCAGCCCCAGCATTTT. This sequence encodes CASSYGTGGSQPQHF.

The chain recombines TRBV7-2 with TRBJ1-4; TRBD1 might be the D (6 bases). The CDR3 contains 14 residues. In germline, CDR1 is SGHTA, CDR2 FQGNSA. The V end lost 3 bases, the J end lost 3 bases, and 8 bases lay between the germline ends. CDR3 sequence: CASSLGGPNEKLFF. The CDR3 nucleotides read TGTGCCAGCAGCTTGGGGGGGCCTAATGAAAAACTGTTTTTT.

This clone was counted only a few times. The chain joins TRBV29-1 to TRBJ1-1, with D possibly TRBD1 on 6 matching bases. The CDR3 consists of 14 residues. The V and J ends lost 7 bases and 1 base respectively, with 16 bases between them. Germline assignment: CDR1 SQVTM and CDR2 ANQGSEA. CDR3 loop: CSAGHRAENTEAFF. The CDR3 region has the DNA TGCAGCGCCGGGCACAGGGCAGAGAACACTGAAGCTTTCTTT.

This clone came up a few times. The V gene is TRBV5-6, the J gene TRBJ1-2; no definite D call. CDR1 and CDR2 from the germline V gene are SGHDT and YYEEEE. V lost 1 base and J 5 bases, leaving 6 bases between the germline ends. This CDR3 spans 12 amino acids. DNA for the CDR3: TGTGCCAGCAGCTTGTCCCAATATGGCTACACCTTC. Translating it yields CASSLSQYGYTF. The whole variable domain, remainder taken from reference TRBV5-6 and TRBJ1-2, is DAGVTQSPTHLIKTRGQQVTLRCSPKSGHDTVSWYQQALGQGPQFIFQYYEEEERQRGNFPDRFSGHQFPNYSSELNVNALLLGDSALYLCASSLSQYGYTFGSGTRLTVV.

The V gene is TRBV7-3, the J gene TRBJ1-4, with 11 nucleotides matching TRBD1. In germline, CDR1 is SGHTA, CDR2 FQGTGA. CDR3 length: 17 amino acids. The ends lost 5 bases at V and 8 bases at J; junction bases unmatched: 13. The CDR3 bases are TGTGCCAGCAGCCGCCCTGAGGGACAGGGGGTCGGGGAAAAACTGTTTTTT. Residues: CASSRPEGQGVGEKLFF. Together with reference TRBV7-3 and TRBJ1-4, the CDR3 gives the full variable domain: GAGVSQTPSNKVTEKGKYVELRCDPISGHTALYWYRQSLGQGPEFLIYFQGTGAADDSGLPNDRFFAVRPEGSVSTLKIQRTERGDSAVYLCASSRPEGQGVGEKLFFGSGTQLSVL.

This clone has a single count. J is TRBJ1-2 and V is TRBV15, with TRBD1 identical over 8 bases. Germline CDR1 LNHNV, CDR2 YYDKDF (reference sequence). V dropped 4 bases and J dropped 6; count of bases not matched to a gene: 4. The CDR3 loop spans 13 amino acids. Written as DNA, the CDR3 is TGTGCCACCAGCAAGGACAGGGAGGATGGCTACACCTTC. It encodes CATSKDREDGYTF.

About this clone itself: Other DNA sequences in this specimen translate into the identical CDR3. The chain recombines TRBV14 with TRBJ1-1; a weak D match, TRBD1 (6 bases). This CDR3 contains 14 residues. Trimming left V 1 base short and J 2 bases short, with 8 bases between. Germline V gene data show CDR1 as SGHDN and CDR2 as FVKESK. The CDR3 reads CASSQATGNTEAFF. CDR3 coding DNA: TGTGCCAGCAGCCAAGCGACAGGAAACACTGAAGCTTTCTTT.

The count of this clone is one. In DNA form, the CDR3 reads TGTGCCAGTAGGGATCGGGGGGTCAGCTCCTACAATGAGCAGTTCTTC. It codes for CASRDRGVSSYNEQFF. The V call is TRBV19, the J call TRBJ2-1; 7 bases match TRBD2. This CDR3 contains 16 residues. V lost 6 bases to trimming and J lost 0 bases; unmatched junction nucleotides: 8. CDR1 and CDR2 from the germline V gene are LNHDA and SQIVND (reference sequence).

V is TRBV30 and J is TRBJ1-4; D gene uncertain. In germline, CDR1 is GTSNPN, CDR2 SVGIG (reference sequence). The CDR3 consists of 15 residues. Trimming took 3 bases from V and 2 from J, leaving 13 bases between them. DNA for the CDR3: TGTGCCTGGAGCTTTTCCGGAGGGACTAATGAAAAACTGTTTTTT. Its translation is CAWSFSGGTNEKLFF.